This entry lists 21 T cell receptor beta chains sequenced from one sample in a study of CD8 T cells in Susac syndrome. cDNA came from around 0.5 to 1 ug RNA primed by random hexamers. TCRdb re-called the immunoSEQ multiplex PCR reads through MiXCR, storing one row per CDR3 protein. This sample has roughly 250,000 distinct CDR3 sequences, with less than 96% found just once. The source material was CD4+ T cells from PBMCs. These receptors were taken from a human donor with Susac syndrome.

The CDR3 loop reads CASRKDSSYNEQFF. DNA of the CDR3: TGTGCCAGCAGGAAGGACTCTTCCTACAATGAGCAGTTCTTC. The chain combines TRBV11-2 with TRBJ2-1; D is possibly TRBD2 (5 bases). V was cut by 6 bases and J by 1 base, with 10 bases left in between. This CDR3 contains 14 residues. Germline V gives CDR1 SGHAT, CDR2 FQNNGV.

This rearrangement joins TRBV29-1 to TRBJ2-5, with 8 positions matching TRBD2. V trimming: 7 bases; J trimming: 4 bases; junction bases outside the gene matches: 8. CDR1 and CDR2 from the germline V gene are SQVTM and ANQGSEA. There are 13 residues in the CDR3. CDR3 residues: CSGETLAGETQYF. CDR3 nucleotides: TGCAGCGGAGAGACTCTAGCGGGAGAGACCCAGTACTTC.

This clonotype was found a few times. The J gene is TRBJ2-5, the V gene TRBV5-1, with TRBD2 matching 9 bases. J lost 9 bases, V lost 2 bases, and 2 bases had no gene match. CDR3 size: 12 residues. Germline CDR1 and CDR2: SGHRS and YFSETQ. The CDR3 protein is CASSFAGGPQYF. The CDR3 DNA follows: TGCGCCAGCAGCTTTGCGGGAGGGCCCCAGTACTTC.

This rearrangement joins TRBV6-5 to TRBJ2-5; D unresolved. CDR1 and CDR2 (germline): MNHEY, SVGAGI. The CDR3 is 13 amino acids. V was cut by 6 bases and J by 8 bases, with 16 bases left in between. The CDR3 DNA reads TGTGCCAGCAGGAACCTGGGATTCCTCACCCAGTACTTC. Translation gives CASRNLGFLTQYF.

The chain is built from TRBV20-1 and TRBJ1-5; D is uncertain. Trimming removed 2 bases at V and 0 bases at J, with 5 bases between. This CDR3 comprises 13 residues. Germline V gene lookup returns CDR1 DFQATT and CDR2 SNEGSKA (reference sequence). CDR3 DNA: TGCAGTGCTAGATCTGCTAGCAATCAGCCCCAGCATTTT. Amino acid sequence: CSARSASNQPQHF.

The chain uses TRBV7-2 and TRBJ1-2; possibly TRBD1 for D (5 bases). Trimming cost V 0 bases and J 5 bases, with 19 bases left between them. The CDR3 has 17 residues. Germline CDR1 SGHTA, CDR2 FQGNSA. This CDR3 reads CASSLAGRERVGYGYTF. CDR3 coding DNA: TGTGCCAGCAGCTTAGCAGGCAGGGAGCGAGTGGGTTATGGCTACACCTTC.

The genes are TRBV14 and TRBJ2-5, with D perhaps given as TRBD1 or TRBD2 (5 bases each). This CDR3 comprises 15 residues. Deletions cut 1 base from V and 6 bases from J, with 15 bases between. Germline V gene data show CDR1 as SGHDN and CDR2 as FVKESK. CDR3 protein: CASSQALRGSKTQYF. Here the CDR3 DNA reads TGTGCCAGCAGCCAAGCTTTGAGGGGCTCGAAGACCCAGTACTTC.

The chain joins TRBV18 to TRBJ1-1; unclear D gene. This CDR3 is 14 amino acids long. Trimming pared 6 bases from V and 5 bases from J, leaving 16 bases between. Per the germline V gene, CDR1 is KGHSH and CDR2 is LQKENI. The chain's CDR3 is CASSSLQTGTEAFF. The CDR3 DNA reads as TGTGCCAGCTCTTCCTTGCAGACGGGTACTGAAGCTTTCTTT.

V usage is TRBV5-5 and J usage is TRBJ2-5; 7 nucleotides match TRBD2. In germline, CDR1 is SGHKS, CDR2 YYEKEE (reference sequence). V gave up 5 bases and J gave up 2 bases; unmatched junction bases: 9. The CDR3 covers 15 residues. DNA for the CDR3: TGTGCCAGCAGGGAAGCGGGAACCCCACAAGAGACCCAGTACTTC. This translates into CASREAGTPQETQYF.

The chain's CDR3 is CASSKTSGGYEQYF. In DNA, the CDR3 is TGTGCCAGCAGCAAGACTAGCGGGGGATACGAGCAGTACTTC. The chain uses TRBV9 and TRBJ2-7; 12 nucleotides line up with TRBD2. Germline CDR1 is SGDLS and CDR2 is YYNGEE. The CDR3 has 14 amino acids. The junction had 3 bases not matched to a gene; V was cut back by 4 bases and J by 4 bases.

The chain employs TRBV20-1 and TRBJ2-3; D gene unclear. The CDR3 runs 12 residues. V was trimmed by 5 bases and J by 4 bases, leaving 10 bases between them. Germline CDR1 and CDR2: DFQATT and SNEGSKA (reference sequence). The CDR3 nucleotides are TGCAGTGCTCCGAGGTCCGCAGATACGCAGTATTTT. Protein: CSAPRSADTQYF.

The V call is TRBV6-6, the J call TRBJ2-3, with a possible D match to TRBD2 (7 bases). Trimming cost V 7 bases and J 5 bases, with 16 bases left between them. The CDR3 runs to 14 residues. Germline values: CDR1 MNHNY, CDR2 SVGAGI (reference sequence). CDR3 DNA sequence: TGTGCCAGCACCTATCGCGGGGGCGGAGATACGCAGTATTTT. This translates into CASTYRGGGDTQYF.

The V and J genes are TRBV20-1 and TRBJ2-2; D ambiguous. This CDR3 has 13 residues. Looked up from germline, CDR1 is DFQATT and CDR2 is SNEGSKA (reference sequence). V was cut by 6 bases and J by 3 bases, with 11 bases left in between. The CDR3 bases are TGCAGTGCCCCGGACGGCTACACCGGGGAGCTGTTTTTT. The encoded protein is CSAPDGYTGELFF.

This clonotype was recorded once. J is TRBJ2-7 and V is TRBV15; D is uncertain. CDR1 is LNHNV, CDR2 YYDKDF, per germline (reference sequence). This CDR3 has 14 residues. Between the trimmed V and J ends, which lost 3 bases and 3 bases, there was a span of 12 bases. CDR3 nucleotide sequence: TGTGCCACCAGCAGGCCCCATGGGTACTACGAGCAGTACTTC. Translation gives CATSRPHGYYEQYF.

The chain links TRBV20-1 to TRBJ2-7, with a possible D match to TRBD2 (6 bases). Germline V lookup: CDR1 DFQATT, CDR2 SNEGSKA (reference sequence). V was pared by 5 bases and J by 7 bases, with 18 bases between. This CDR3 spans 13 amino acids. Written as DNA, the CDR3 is TGCAGTGCTTCGAGGGATACGGCGGGGGAGCAGTACTTC. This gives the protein CSASRDTAGEQYF.

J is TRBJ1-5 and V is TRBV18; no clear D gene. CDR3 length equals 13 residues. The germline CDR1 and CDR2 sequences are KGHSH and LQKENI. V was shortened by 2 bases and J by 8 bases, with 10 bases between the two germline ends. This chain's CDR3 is CASSPSWEEPQHF. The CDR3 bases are TGTGCCAGCTCACCAAGCTGGGAAGAGCCCCAGCATTTT.

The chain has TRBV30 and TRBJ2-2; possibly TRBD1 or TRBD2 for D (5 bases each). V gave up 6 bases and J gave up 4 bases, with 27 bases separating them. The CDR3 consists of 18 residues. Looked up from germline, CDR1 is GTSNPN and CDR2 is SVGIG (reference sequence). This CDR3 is CACRHPRGLLTFTGELFF. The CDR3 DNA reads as TGTGCCTGCCGTCACCCCCGGGGCCTGCTTACCTTCACCGGGGAGCTGTTTTTT. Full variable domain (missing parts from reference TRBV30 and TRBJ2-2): SQTIHQWPATLVQPVGSPLSLECTVEGTSNPNLYWYRQAAGRGLQLLFYSVGIGQISSEVPQNLSASRPQDRQFILSSKKLLLSDSGFYLCACRHPRGLLTFTGELFFGEGSRLTVL.

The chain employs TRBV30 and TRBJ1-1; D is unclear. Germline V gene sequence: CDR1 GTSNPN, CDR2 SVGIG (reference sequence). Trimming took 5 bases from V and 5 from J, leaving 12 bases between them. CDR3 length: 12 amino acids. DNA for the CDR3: TGTGCCTGGTCCGGGAGTGGAACTGAAGCTTTCTTT. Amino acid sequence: CAWSGSGTEAFF.

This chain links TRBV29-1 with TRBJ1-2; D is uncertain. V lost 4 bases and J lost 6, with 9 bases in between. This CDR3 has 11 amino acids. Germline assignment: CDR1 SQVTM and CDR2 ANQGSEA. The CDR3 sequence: CSVGVGDGYTF. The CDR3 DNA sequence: TGCAGCGTTGGGGTCGGGGATGGCTACACCTTC.

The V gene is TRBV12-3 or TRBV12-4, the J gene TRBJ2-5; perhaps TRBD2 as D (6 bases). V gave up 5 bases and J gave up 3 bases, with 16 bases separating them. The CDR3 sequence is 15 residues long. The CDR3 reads CASSTRDSLKETQYF. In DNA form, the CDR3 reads TGTGCCAGCAGTACGCGGGACTCGCTGAAAGAGACCCAGTACTTC.

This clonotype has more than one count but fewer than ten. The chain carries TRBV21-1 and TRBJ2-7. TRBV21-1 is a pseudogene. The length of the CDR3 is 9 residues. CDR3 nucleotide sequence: TGTGCCAGCTCCTACGAGCAGTACTTC. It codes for CASSYEQYF.